The clone carrying this TCR beta chain was detected many times. The antigen is undetermined. RNA transcripts gave rise to amplified TCR beta CDR3 regions. The TCR CDR3 was amplified in a first-round RT-PCR using the HTBI primer set. MiXCR, applied by TCRdb to the multiplex PCR reads, yields one record per CDR3 protein. Of around 420,000 distinct CDR3 sequences listed, 15% to 19% were seen once; the top ten hold 7.7%. The data were taken from a study of T cells in Graves' hyperthyroidism and ophthalmopathy. Study-wide points: The model forecast ophthalmopathy, anticipating it by a median roughly 6 months before onset. Researchers report that a 13 V-J model separated ophthalmopathy from stable hyperthyroidism. Most thyroid clonotypes expanded above 0.001 were also detected in blood.

Diagnosing involved the use of clinical symptoms, serum thyroxine and TRAb, thyroid ultrasound and orbital computed tomography. CDR1 and CDR2 from the germline V gene are SGHRS and YFSETQ. V was cut by 3 bases and J by 5 bases, with 12 bases left in between. The CDR3 has 14 residues. Sequenced: blood. This TCR derives from a woman aged 18-29 years with Graves' hyperthyroidism. This chain joins TRBV5-1 and TRBJ2-1; TRBD1 or TRBD2 may be the D gene (5 bases each). CDR3 sequence: CASSYRDGHNEQFF. CDR3 DNA sequence: TGCGCCAGCAGCTACCGGGACGGCCACAATGAGCAGTTCTTC.